This TCR beta chain comes out of a study of molecular identifiers for immune sequencing clone quantification. Per germline, CDR1 ENHRY and CDR2 SYGVKD. The CDR3 length is 15 residues. Trimming took 3 bases from V and 6 from J; bases not matched to a gene: 10. MiXCR was run by TCRdb on the PCR reads, yielding one entry per CDR3 protein. The table has more than 300,000 distinct CDR3 sequences, about a fifth seen once. This receptor was obtained from a human donor in good health. Some libraries in this study had Jurkat cell RNA spiked in. The chain is built from TRBV10-3 and TRBJ1-1; 7 positions match TRBD1. The sequenced material came from naive CD8+ T cells from blood, with Jurkat cell RNA spiked in. Sample subset: FACS-sorted CD8+CD4-CCR7+CD45RA+ naive T cells. The CDR3 loop is CAISDAGQVGAEAFF. CDR3 bases: TGTGCCATCAGTGATGCAGGACAGGTGGGCGCTGAAGCTTTCTTT.